The clone carrying this T cell receptor beta chain was counted between two and nine times. This record belongs to a study of T and B cells in COVID-19 patients. As for the study in general: Active-infection patients were older, median roughly 62 years, than recovered patients, median approximately 35 years.

This CDR3 spans 16 amino acids. After removal of 5 bases from V and 4 bases from J, the junction contained 9 bases not matched to a gene. Looked up from germline, CDR1 is MNHEY and CDR2 is SMNVEV (reference sequence). TRB was amplified from approximately 250-500 ng of blood genomic DNA. Multiplex PCR with BIOMED2 TRB-A/B primer pools amplified TRB rearrangements. TCRdb fed the multiplex PCR reads into MiXCR, producing one record per CDR3 protein. Altogether some 16,000 distinct CDR3 sequences are present, 25% to 30% being singletons, with the ten largest covering 3.5% to 5.5%. This chain uses TRBV27 with TRBJ1-4; 8 nucleotides agree with TRBD1. This clonotype originated in a human donor who had recovered from COVID-19. Sequencing input: blood. DNA for the CDR3: TGTGCCAGCAGTCCCCCCCCAGGGGGCCTTAATGAAAAACTGTTTTTT. Its translation: CASSPPPGGLNEKLFF.